The entry below gives a single TCR beta chain sequence along with its context. This sample was taken from a study of blood T cell repertoires in COVID-19. The repertoire was sequenced with immunoSEQ multiplex PCR; TCRdb's copy has only in-frame clones and lacks some. The sample contains 210,000 or so clones, about 90% of which appear only once. The specimen sequenced was peripheral blood. The sequence derives from a woman aged 55-70 years with acute or convalescent COVID-19.

As DNA, the CDR3 is TGCGCCAGCAGCCAAGAGATTGGAACAGGGATCCCCTACGAGCAGTACTTC. Its translation: CASSQEIGTGIPYEQYF. The chain combines TRBV4-3 with TRBJ2-7; weak D call: TRBD1 (6 bases). The germline V and J ends were trimmed by 0 bases and 2 bases, with 17 bases remaining between them. Germline V CDR1 and CDR2: LGHNA, YSLEER. This CDR3 contains 17 residues.